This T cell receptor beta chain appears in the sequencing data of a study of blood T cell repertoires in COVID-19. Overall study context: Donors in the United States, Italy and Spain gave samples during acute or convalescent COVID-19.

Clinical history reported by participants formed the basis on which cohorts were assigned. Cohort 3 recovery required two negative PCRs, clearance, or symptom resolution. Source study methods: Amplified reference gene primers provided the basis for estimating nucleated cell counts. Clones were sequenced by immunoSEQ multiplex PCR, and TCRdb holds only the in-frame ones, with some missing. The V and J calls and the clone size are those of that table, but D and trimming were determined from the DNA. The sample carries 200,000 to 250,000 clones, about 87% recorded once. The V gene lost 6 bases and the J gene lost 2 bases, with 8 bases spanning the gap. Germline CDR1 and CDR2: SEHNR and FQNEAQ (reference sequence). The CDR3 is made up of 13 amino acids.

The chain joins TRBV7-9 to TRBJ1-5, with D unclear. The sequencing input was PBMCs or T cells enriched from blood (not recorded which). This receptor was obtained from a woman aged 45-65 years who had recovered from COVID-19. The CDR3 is CASSTSGNQPQHF. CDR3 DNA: TGTGCCAGCAGTACGAGTGGCAATCAGCCCCAGCATTTT.